The 16 T cell receptor beta chains below all came from one sample that was sequenced in a study of chemoradiotherapy in HPV16-positive cancers. TCRdb's table, derived via immunoSEQ multiplex PCR, lists solely in-frame clones and lacks some. Counted here are 10,000 to 15,000 clones, over 70% occurring once; the ten biggest clones make up less than 8.5%. This sample was gathered from a patient who underwent chemoradiotherapy. These receptors originate from a human donor with HPV-associated anogenital cancer.

This chain joins TRBV28 and TRBJ2-4; 11 bases match TRBD1. From germline, CDR1 is MDHEN and CDR2 SYDVKM. V gave up 5 bases and J gave up 5 bases; unmatched junction bases: 5. The CDR3 is made up of 15 amino acids. The chain's CDR3 is CASSPPGQGENIQYF. As DNA, the CDR3 is TGTGCCAGCAGTCCTCCGGGACAGGGGGAAAACATTCAGTACTTC.

This clone came up a few times. The rearrangement uses TRBV4-3 and TRBJ2-1; D is unresolved. The V gene's germline CDR1 is LGHNA and CDR2 YSLEER. V lost 1 base to trimming and J lost 7 bases, with 8 bases between them. The CDR3 contains 13 residues. The CDR3: CASSQGSDNEQFF. The DNA of the CDR3 is TGCGCCAGCAGCCAAGGATCGGATAATGAGCAGTTCTTC.

The chain combines TRBV30 with TRBJ1-1, with 7 bases that match TRBD1. This CDR3 spans 19 amino acids. Germline CDR1 reads GTSNPN; CDR2 reads SVGIG (reference sequence). The V segment lost 6 bases and the J segment 3 bases; nucleotides outside the gene matches: 25. This chain's CDR3 is CACTDADLGQMAGDTEAFF. The CDR3 DNA reads as TGTGCCTGTACAGACGCCGATTTGGGACAGATGGCAGGAGACACTGAAGCTTTCTTT.

Remarks on this clone: One junction end does not reproduce the germline sequence, and a read error may be involved. The J gene is TRBJ2-3, the V gene TRBV7-7; possibly TRBD1 for D (6 bases). The CDR3 runs 14 residues. CDR1 is SSHAT, CDR2 FNYEAQ, per germline (reference sequence). The CDR3 sequence: CASSLEGGADTQYF. CDR3 DNA sequence: TGTGCTAGCAGCTTAGAAGGGGGTGCAGATACGCAGTATTTT.

The chain couples TRBV28 to TRBJ2-1; the D gene is possibly TRBD2 (5 bases). The CDR3 contains 15 residues. Trimming left V 6 bases short and J 7 bases short, with 19 bases between. Germline V gene sequence: CDR1 MDHEN, CDR2 SYDVKM. CDR3 sequence (DNA): TGTGCCAGCAGCCTCGGTGGGAGACCAAGAAATGAGCAGTTCTTC. It is translated as CASSLGGRPRNEQFF.

The chain couples TRBV6-4 to TRBJ2-3; D tentatively reads TRBD1 or TRBD2 (5 bases each). The CDR3 runs to 13 residues. Between the trimmed V and J ends, which lost 4 bases and 0 bases, there was a span of 5 bases. Germline values: CDR1 MRHNA, CDR2 SNTAGT. CDR3: CASSGDSTDTQYF. The CDR3 region has the DNA TGTGCCAGCAGTGGGGACAGCACAGATACGCAGTATTTT.

This sequence joins TRBV6-1 and TRBJ2-3, with 9 bases aligning to TRBD1. Germline assignment: CDR1 MNHNS and CDR2 SASEGT. The CDR3 spans 15 residues. The V segment lost 3 bases and the J segment 4 bases; nucleotides outside the gene matches: 5. Here the CDR3 reads CASSEWDRAADTQYF. In DNA, the CDR3 is TGTGCCAGCAGTGAGTGGGACAGGGCTGCAGATACGCAGTATTTT.

The rearrangement joins TRBV7-2 to TRBJ1-1; D is unclear. The length of the CDR3 is 13 residues. CDR1 and CDR2 from the germline V gene are SGHTA and FQGNSA. Trimming removed 5 bases at V and 4 bases at J, with 11 bases between. In DNA form, the CDR3 reads TGTGCCAGCAGCCCAGGCCGAGTCACTGAAGCTTTCTTT. Residues: CASSPGRVTEAFF.

The CDR3 DNA follows: TGTGCCAGCAGGGTACTAGCGGGAGAAACAGATACGCAGTATTTT. Protein product: CASRVLAGETDTQYF. V gene TRBV28 combines with J gene TRBJ2-3; TRBD2 matches 11 bases. Losses at the gene ends were 6 bases for V and 3 bases for J; bases not matched to a gene: 5. The germline V gene encodes CDR1 MDHEN and CDR2 SYDVKM. CDR3 length: 15 residues.

The V and J genes are TRBV7-2 and TRBJ2-3, with a weak D call TRBD1 (5 bases). The CDR3 totals 15 residues. V gave up 5 bases and J gave up 0 bases, with 12 bases separating them. CDR1 and CDR2 from the germline V gene are SGHTA and FQGNSA. CDR3 DNA: TGTGCCAGCAGCCCTGGTAGGGGAAGCACAGATACGCAGTATTTT. It is translated as CASSPGRGSTDTQYF.

This clone appeared a single time. The V and J genes are TRBV2 and TRBJ1-5, with TRBD1 matching 7 bases. The length of the CDR3 is 14 residues. V gave up 6 bases and J gave up 7 bases; unmatched junction bases: 9. Germline V lookup: CDR1 SNHLY, CDR2 FYNNEI. The CDR3, as DNA: TGTGCCAGCAGGCCACAGGGGCCGGCCCAGCCCCAGCATTTT. Protein sequence: CASRPQGPAQPQHF.

The chain carries TRBV28 and TRBJ1-1; D is unresolved. Trimming stripped 2 bases from V and 2 bases from J, with 6 bases between. The germline V gene encodes CDR1 MDHEN and CDR2 SYDVKM. This CDR3 has 13 residues. For the CDR3, the DNA is TGTGCCAGCAGTTTACTCTTCAACACTGAAGCTTTCTTT. It is translated as CASSLLFNTEAFF.

V and J are TRBV29-1 and TRBJ2-7; tentative D call: TRBD1 (6 bases). Germline loops: CDR1 SQVTM, CDR2 ANQGSEA. Trimming took 7 bases from V and 2 from J, leaving 12 bases between them. The CDR3 totals 12 residues. The CDR3 region has the DNA TGCAGCGCTAAGACAGGTACCTACGAGCAGTACTTC. Translating it yields CSAKTGTYEQYF.

This sequence joins TRBV5-1 and TRBJ2-7; 12 nucleotides align to TRBD2. V shed 0 bases, J shed 5 bases, and the junction held 0 bases outside the gene matches. Germline CDR1 is SGHRS and CDR2 is YFSETQ. This CDR3 is built from 14 residues. CDR3 nucleotide sequence: TGCGCCAGCAGCTTGGGACTAGCGGGAGACGAGCAGTACTTC. Translation: CASSLGLAGDEQYF.

By proportion, this clone is large (0.1 to 1%). The gene calls are TRBV6-1 and TRBJ1-1; 8 positions agree with TRBD1. The V segment lost 3 bases and the J segment 1 base; nucleotides outside the gene matches: 1. The CDR3 has 14 amino acids. Germline assignment: CDR1 MNHNS and CDR2 SASEGT. The CDR3 DNA sequence: TGTGCCAGCAGTGAGGGACAGGAGAACACTGAAGCTTTCTTT. Amino acid sequence: CASSEGQENTEAFF.

This clone was observed once. The V and J genes are TRBV5-5 and TRBJ2-7; 9 nucleotides align to TRBD1. The CDR3 covers 15 residues. Germline trimming cut 4 bases from V and 1 base from J; bases unmatched to any gene: 6. Germline V gene lookup returns CDR1 SGHKS and CDR2 YYEKEE (reference sequence). In DNA, the CDR3 is TGTGCCAGCAGCACCACAGGGGGCGGGTCCTACGAGCAGTACTTC. Protein product: CASSTTGGGSYEQYF.